This T cell receptor beta chain was retrieved from a study of blood T cell repertoires in COVID-19. In the study overall: T cells, B-cell-depleted T cells, or PBMCs provided the cDNA or gDNA that served as material.

How the authors handled the data: Cell counts per sample came from amplifying reference gene primers. This table comes from immunoSEQ multiplex PCR, and its TCRdb copy is limited to in-frame clones, with some not included. Clonal size and the V and J genes are those of that table, whereas D and trimming came from the DNA. The table lists some 150,000 clones, 70% to 85% of them singletons. This clone has a single count. The CDR3 has 16 residues. The V end lost 4 bases, the J end lost 3 bases, and 18 bases lay between the germline ends. CDR1 and CDR2 from the germline V gene are MDHEN and SYDVKM. Participants, about 18 to 95 years old, spanned fewer than 30 US areas. Cohort allocation depended upon clinical history that participants reported.

Sequenced material: PBMCs or T cells enriched from blood (not recorded which). The source is a man over 45 who had recovered from COVID-19. The rearrangement links TRBV28 to TRBJ1-1; tentative D call: TRBD1 (6 bases). The CDR3 sequence is CASSSAQGLGDTEAFF. For the CDR3, the DNA is TGTGCCAGCAGTTCCGCACAGGGTTTGGGAGACACTGAAGCTTTCTTT.